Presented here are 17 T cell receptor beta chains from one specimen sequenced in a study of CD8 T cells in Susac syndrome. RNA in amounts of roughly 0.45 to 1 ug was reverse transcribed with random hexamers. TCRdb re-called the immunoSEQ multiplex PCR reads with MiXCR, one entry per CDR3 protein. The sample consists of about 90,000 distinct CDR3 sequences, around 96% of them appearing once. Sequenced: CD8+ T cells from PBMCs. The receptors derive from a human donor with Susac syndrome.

CDR3 region: CASRRSSGASYGYTF. CDR3 nucleotide sequence: TGTGCCAGCAGGCGTTCATCGGGAGCCTCATATGGCTACACCTTC. The chain links TRBV7-2 to TRBJ1-2; no reliable D call. Trimming left V 6 bases short and J 5 bases short, with 19 bases between. The CDR3 is made up of 15 amino acids. Germline V lookup: CDR1 SGHTA, CDR2 FQGNSA.

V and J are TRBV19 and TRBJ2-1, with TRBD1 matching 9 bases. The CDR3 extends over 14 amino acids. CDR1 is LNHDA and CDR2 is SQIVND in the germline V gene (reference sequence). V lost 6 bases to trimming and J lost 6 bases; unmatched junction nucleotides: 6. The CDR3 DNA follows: TGTGCCAGTAGGGGGACAGGGCTGGGCAATGAGCAGTTCTTC. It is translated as CASRGTGLGNEQFF.

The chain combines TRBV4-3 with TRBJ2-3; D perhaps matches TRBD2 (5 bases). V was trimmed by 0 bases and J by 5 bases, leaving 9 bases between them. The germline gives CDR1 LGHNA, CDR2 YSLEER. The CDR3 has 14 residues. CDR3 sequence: CASSQDAGGDTQYF. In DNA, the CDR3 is TGCGCCAGCAGCCAAGATGCGGGCGGAGATACGCAGTATTTT.

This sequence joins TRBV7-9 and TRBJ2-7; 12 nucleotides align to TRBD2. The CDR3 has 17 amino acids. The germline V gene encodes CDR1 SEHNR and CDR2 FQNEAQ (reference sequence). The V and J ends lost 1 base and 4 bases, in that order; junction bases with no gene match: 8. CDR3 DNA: TGTGCCAGCAGCTTAGGGACTGGACTAGCGGGGCATTACGAGCAGTACTTC. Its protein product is CASSLGTGLAGHYEQYF.

CDR3 region: CASSDHGTYGYTF. CDR3 DNA sequence: TGTGCCAGCAGTGATCACGGGACCTATGGCTACACCTTC. The V gene is TRBV6-1, the J gene TRBJ1-2; a weak D match, TRBD1 (5 bases). This CDR3 spans 13 amino acids. Germline V lookup: CDR1 MNHNS, CDR2 SASEGT. The germline V and J ends were trimmed by 3 bases and 4 bases, with 9 bases remaining between them.

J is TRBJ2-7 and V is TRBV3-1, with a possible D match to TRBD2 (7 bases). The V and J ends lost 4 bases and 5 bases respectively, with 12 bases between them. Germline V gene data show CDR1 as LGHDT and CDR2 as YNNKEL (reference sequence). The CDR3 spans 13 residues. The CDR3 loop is CASSRRGGDEQYF. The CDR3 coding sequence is TGTGCCAGCAGCCGGCGAGGGGGGGACGAGCAGTACTTC.

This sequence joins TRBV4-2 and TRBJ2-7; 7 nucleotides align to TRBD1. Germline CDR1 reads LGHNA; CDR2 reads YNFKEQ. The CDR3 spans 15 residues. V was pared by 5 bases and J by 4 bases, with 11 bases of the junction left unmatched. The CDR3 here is CASSYAPGQSYEQYF. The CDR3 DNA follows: TGTGCCAGCAGCTATGCTCCGGGACAGTCTTACGAGCAGTACTTC.

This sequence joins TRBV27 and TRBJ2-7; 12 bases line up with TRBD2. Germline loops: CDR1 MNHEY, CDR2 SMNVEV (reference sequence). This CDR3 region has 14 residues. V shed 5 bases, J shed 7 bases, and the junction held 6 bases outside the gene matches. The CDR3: CASSRTSGAEEQYF. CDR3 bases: TGTGCCAGCAGTAGGACTAGCGGGGCGGAGGAGCAGTACTTC.

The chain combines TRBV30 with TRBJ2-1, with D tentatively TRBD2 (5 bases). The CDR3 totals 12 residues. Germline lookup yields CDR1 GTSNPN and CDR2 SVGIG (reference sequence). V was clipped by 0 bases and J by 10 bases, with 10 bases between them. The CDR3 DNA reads TGTGCCTGGAGTGTAGGGCCGGGAGAGCAGTTCTTC. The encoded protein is CAWSVGPGEQFF.

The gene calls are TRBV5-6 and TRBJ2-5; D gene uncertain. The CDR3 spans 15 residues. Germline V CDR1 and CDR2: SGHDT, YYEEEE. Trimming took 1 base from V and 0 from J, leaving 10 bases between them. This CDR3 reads CASSLFWAHQETQYF. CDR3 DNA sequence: TGTGCCAGCAGCTTGTTCTGGGCCCACCAAGAGACCCAGTACTTC.

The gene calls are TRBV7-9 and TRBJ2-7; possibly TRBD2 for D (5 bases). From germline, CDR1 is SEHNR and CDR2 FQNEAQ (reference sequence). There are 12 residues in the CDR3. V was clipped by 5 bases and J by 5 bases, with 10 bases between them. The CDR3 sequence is CASSHGEHEQYF. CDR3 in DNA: TGTGCCAGCAGCCACGGGGAGCACGAGCAGTACTTC.

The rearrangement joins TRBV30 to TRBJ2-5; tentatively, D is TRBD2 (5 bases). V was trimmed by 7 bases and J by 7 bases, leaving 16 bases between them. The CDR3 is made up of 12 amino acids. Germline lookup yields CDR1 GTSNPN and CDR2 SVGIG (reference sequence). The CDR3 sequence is CASDIREGTQYF. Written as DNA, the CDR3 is TGTGCCTCAGACATCAGAGAGGGGACCCAGTACTTC.

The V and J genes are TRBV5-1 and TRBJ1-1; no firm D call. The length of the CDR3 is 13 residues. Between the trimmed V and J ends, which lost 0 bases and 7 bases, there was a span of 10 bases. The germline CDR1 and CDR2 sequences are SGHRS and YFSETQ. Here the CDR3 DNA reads TGCGCCAGCAGCTTGGATGGGTGGGTTGAAGCTTTCTTT. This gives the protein CASSLDGWVEAFF.

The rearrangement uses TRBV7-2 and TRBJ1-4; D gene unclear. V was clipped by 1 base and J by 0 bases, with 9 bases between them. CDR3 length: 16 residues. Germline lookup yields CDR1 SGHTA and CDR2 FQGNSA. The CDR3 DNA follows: TGTGCCAGCAGCTTAGTACCGATTACAACTAATGAAAAACTGTTTTTT. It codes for CASSLVPITTNEKLFF.

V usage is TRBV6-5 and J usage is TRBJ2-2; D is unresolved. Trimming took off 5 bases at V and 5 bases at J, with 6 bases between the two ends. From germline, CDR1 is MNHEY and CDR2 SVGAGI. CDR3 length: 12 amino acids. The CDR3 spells CASSKATGELFF. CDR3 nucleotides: TGTGCCAGCAGTAAGGCAACCGGGGAGCTGTTTTTT.

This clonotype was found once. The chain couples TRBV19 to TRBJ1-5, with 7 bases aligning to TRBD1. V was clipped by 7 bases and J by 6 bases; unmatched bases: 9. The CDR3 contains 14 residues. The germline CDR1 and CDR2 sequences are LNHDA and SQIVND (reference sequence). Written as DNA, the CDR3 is TGTGCCAGTAAACTACAGGGGAGGAGTCAGCCCCAGCATTTT. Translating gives CASKLQGRSQPQHF.

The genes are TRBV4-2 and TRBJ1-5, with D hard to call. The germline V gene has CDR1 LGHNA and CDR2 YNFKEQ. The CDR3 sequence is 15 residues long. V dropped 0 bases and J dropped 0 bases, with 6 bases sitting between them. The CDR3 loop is CASSQENLSNQPQHF. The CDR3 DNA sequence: TGTGCCAGCAGCCAAGAGAACCTTAGCAATCAGCCCCAGCATTTT.